This TCR beta chain was observed in a study of post-analysis software for immune sequencing data. Study as a whole: The disease courses covered relapsing-remitting, secondary progressive and progressive-relapsing multiple sclerosis. General study findings and limits: Elevated frequency relative to controls characterized four or five TRBV segments in patients, TRBV5-6, TRBV5-1 and TRBV20-1 among them. Versus controls, multiple sclerosis patients showed significantly lower diversity (normalized Chao1). Strong co-clustering by F measure was seen for same-batch samples.

Every TCR beta cDNA library bore unique molecular identifiers. About half a million cDNA molecules were recovered from an input of 1 to 10 million T cells. Each CDR3 protein gets one entry after TCRdb re-called the PCR reads with MiXCR. The table records about 430,000 distinct CDR3 sequences, approximately 42% of them present only once. This clonotype was counted between two and nine times. The antigen is unknown. CDR1 and CDR2 from the germline V gene are SQVTM and ANQGSEA. This CDR3 region has 15 residues. The V gene end was trimmed by 4 bases and the J gene end by 6 bases; junction bases not matched to a gene: 12.

The sequence derives from a girl aged 2 to 10 with multiple sclerosis. The sequencing input was blood. The chain has TRBV29-1 and TRBJ2-1; 7 positions agree with TRBD2. CDR3 nucleotides: TGCAGCGTTGGAACGAGACTAGCAAAATCCAATGAGCAGTTCTTC. Protein product: CSVGTRLAKSNEQFF.